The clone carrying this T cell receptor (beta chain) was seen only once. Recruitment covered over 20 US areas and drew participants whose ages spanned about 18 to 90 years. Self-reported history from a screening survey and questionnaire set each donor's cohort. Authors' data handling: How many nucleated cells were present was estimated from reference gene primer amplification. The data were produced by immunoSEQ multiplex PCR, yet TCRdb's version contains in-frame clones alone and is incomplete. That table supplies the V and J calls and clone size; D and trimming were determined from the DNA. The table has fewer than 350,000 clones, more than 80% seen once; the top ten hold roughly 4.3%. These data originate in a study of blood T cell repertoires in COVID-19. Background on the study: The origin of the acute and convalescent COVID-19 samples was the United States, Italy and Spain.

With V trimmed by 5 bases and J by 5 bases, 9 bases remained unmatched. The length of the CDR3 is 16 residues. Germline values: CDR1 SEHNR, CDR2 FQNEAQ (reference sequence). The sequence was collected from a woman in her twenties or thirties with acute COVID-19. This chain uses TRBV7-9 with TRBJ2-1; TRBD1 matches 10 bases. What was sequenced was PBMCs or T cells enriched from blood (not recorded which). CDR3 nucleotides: TGTGCCAGCAGCCCCCGCGACAGGGGGCTCGACAATGAGCAGTTCTTC. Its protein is CASSPRDRGLDNEQFF.